These 20 T cell receptor beta chains were all obtained from the same sample, sequenced in a study of blood T cell repertoires in COVID-19. The data were produced by immunoSEQ multiplex PCR, yet TCRdb's version contains in-frame clones alone and is incomplete. Of 150,000 to 200,000 clones in the sample, 60% to 85% were seen once. Sequenced material: peripheral blood. The receptor set was obtained from a man between 60 and 75 years old with active or convalescent COVID-19.

The CDR3: CASSEPGVSMGNQPQHF. The CDR3 coding sequence is TGTGCCAGCAGTGAGCCCGGGGTCAGTATGGGCAATCAGCCCCAGCATTTT. The rearrangement links TRBV2 to TRBJ1-5, with D unresolved. CDR3 length: 17 residues. Germline V CDR1 and CDR2: SNHLY, FYNNEI. Trimming took 3 bases from V and 2 from J, leaving 17 bases between them.

The rearrangement uses TRBV7-2 and TRBJ2-1; D call uncertain. In germline, CDR1 is SGHTA, CDR2 FQGNSA. This CDR3 region has 13 residues. Trimming shortened V by 2 bases and J by 9 bases, and 11 bases separated the two germline ends. Here the CDR3 reads CASSLSSPVEQFF. The DNA of the CDR3 is TGTGCCAGCAGCTTAAGCTCCCCCGTTGAGCAGTTCTTC.

The V gene is TRBV2, the J gene TRBJ1-5; TRBD1 is a possible D gene (6 bases). CDR3 size: 16 residues. The V and J ends lost 2 bases and 6 bases respectively, with 17 bases between them. In germline, CDR1 is SNHLY, CDR2 FYNNEI. For the CDR3, the DNA is TGTGCCAGCAGTGAAAGCCCCCCAGGGGCGGGTCAGCCCCAGCATTTT. It specifies CASSESPPGAGQPQHF.

This clone was recorded a few times. The J gene is TRBJ2-2, the V gene TRBV29-1; TRBD2 is a possible D gene (6 bases). The length of the CDR3 is 12 residues. From germline, CDR1 is SQVTM and CDR2 ANQGSEA. V lost 6 bases to trimming and J lost 6 bases, with 11 bases between them. In DNA, the CDR3 is TGCAGCGTGGAGGGCCCCGCCGGGGAGCTGTTTTTT. This encodes CSVEGPAGELFF.

This clone was seen only once. The chain has TRBV29-1 and TRBJ2-1; 12 bases map to TRBD1. Unmatched junction bases numbered 9, after V lost 6 bases and J lost 6 bases. CDR1 SQVTM and CDR2 ANQGSEA come from the germline V gene. This CDR3 is built from 15 residues. CDR3 coding DNA: TGCAGCGTATTAGGGGACAGGGGGCGCGTCAATGAGCAGTTCTTC. It codes for CSVLGDRGRVNEQFF.

The V and J genes are TRBV9 and TRBJ1-2, with D unresolved. The V end was cut by 8 bases, the J end by 1 base, with 6 bases between. CDR1 and CDR2 from the germline V gene are SGDLS and YYNGEE. The CDR3 loop spans 11 amino acids. The CDR3 nucleotides are TGTGCCAGTCAAAATAACTATGGCTACACCTTC. Translated: CASQNNYGYTF.

The rearrangement links TRBV3-1 (or the pseudogene TRBV3-2) to TRBJ1-1; 8 bases map to TRBD1. The trim removed 1 base at V and 10 bases at J, leaving 5 bases unmatched. The CDR3 contains 13 residues. The germline gives CDR1 LGHDT, CDR2 YNNKEL (reference sequence). CDR3 residues: CASSQGRQGAAFF. The CDR3 nucleotides read TGTGCCAGCAGCCAAGGTAGGCAGGGGGCAGCTTTCTTT.

The chain's CDR3 is CASRGFGEQFF. Written as DNA, the CDR3 is TGTGCCAGCAGGGGCTTCGGTGAGCAGTTCTTC. The J gene is TRBJ2-1, the V gene TRBV11-2; no firm D call. This CDR3 region has 11 residues. V lost 6 bases to trimming and J lost 9 bases, with 9 bases between them. Germline CDR1 and CDR2: SGHAT and FQNNGV.

The chain is built from TRBV18 and TRBJ1-5; the match to TRBD1 covers 8 bases. CDR1 is KGHSH and CDR2 is LQKENI in the germline V gene. This CDR3 has 15 amino acids. The junction had 9 bases not matched to a gene; V was cut back by 5 bases and J by 6 bases. CDR3 sequence (DNA): TGTGCCAGCTCAGTAGACAGGGGAGGAGGTCAGCCCCAGCATTTT. Translating it yields CASSVDRGGGQPQHF.

This clone was detected many times. This chain links TRBV5-1 with TRBJ1-1; TRBD1 matches at 7 bases. The V and J ends lost 4 bases and 1 base, in that order; junction bases with no gene match: 4. Germline V CDR1 and CDR2: SGHRS, YFSETQ. This CDR3 has 14 amino acids. The CDR3: CASSISGGNTEAFF. As DNA, the CDR3 is TGCGCCAGCAGCATCTCAGGGGGGAACACTGAAGCTTTCTTT.

The chain links TRBV2 to TRBJ2-1, with TRBD2 matching over 9 bases. The CDR3 sequence is 13 residues long. J gave up 9 bases and V 5 bases, and 5 bases lay outside the gene matches. The germline gives CDR1 SNHLY, CDR2 FYNNEI. DNA of the CDR3: TGTGCCAGCAGTTCGATACTAGCGGGTGAGCAGTTCTTC. This sequence encodes CASSSILAGEQFF.

J is TRBJ1-3 and V is TRBV6-5; D is ambiguous. The length of the CDR3 is 13 residues. CDR1 is MNHEY and CDR2 is SVGAGI in the germline V gene. Trimming removed 6 bases at V and 4 bases at J, with 10 bases between. The CDR3 loop reads CASRRSRGNTIYF. Here the CDR3 DNA reads TGTGCCAGCAGACGTTCTCGGGGAAACACCATATATTTT.

V usage is TRBV9 and J usage is TRBJ1-5, with D possibly matching TRBD1 (5 bases). Germline CDR1 SGDLS, CDR2 YYNGEE. Trimming stripped 0 bases from V and 3 bases from J, with 10 bases between. The length of the CDR3 is 15 residues. For the CDR3, the DNA is TGTGCCAGCAGCGTAGATGGAGGGGACAATCAGCCCCAGCATTTT. This encodes CASSVDGGDNQPQHF. Filled out from reference TRBV9 and TRBJ1-5, the complete variable domain reads DSGVTQTPKHLITATGQRVTLRCSPRSGDLSVYWYQQSLDQGLQFLIQYYNGEERAKGNILERFSAQQFPDLHSELNLSSLELGDSALYFCASSVDGGDNQPQHFGDGTRLSIL.

The genes are TRBV4-3 and TRBJ1-5; D is uncertain. This CDR3 has 14 amino acids. The ends were cut back, 2 bases at V and 2 bases at J, with 7 bases in the middle. Germline CDR1 and CDR2: LGHNA and YSLEER. CDR3 region: CASSQIAGNQPQHF. The CDR3 DNA follows: TGCGCCAGCAGCCAAATTGCGGGCAATCAGCCCCAGCATTTT.

The chain combines TRBV28 with TRBJ2-7; maybe TRBD2 (6 bases). The CDR3 sequence is 14 residues long. The V and J ends lost 10 bases and 4 bases respectively, with 20 bases between them. Germline assignment: CDR1 MDHEN and CDR2 SYDVKM. CDR3 protein: CAIWAGYKEYEQYF. CDR3 coding DNA: TGTGCCATTTGGGCGGGGTACAAGGAGTACGAGCAGTACTTC.

The chain links TRBV14 to TRBJ2-5; D unresolved. Deletions cut 4 bases from V and 2 bases from J, with 8 bases between. Germline values: CDR1 SGHDN, CDR2 FVKESK. The CDR3 covers 13 residues. The CDR3 region is CASSRARQETQYF. CDR3 DNA: TGTGCCAGCAGCCGGGCACGACAAGAGACCCAGTACTTC. Complete variable domain (other parts from reference TRBV14 and TRBJ2-5): EAGVTQFPSHSVIEKGQTVTLRCDPISGHDNLYWYRRVMGKEIKFLLHFVKESKQDESGMPNNRFLAERTGGTYSTLKVQPAELEDSGVYFCASSRARQETQYFGPGTRLLVL.

The chain couples TRBV24-1 to TRBJ2-3; 8 bases agree with TRBD2. This CDR3 has 15 residues. V trimming: 2 bases; J trimming: 11 bases; junction bases outside the gene matches: 11. From germline, CDR1 is KGHDR and CDR2 SFDVKD. The CDR3 here is CATSDWTSRTIGQYF. CDR3 sequence (DNA): TGTGCCACCAGTGATTGGACTAGCAGGACCATCGGGCAGTATTTT.

V gene TRBV13 combines with J gene TRBJ1-2; possible D gene TRBD1, 6 bases. The CDR3 loop spans 12 amino acids. V lost 5 bases and J 7 bases, leaving 11 bases between the germline ends. Germline CDR1 reads PRHDT; CDR2 reads FYEKMQ (reference sequence). The CDR3 spells CASSRTVSGYTF. The CDR3 nucleotides are TGTGCCAGCAGCAGGACAGTGAGTGGCTACACCTTC.

The chain uses TRBV30 and TRBJ2-3; weak D call: TRBD2 (5 bases). Germline V lookup: CDR1 GTSNPN, CDR2 SVGIG (reference sequence). The CDR3 consists of 14 residues. The V end was cut by 2 bases, the J end by 2 bases, with 11 bases between. The CDR3 protein is CAWSSGRTTDTQYF. The CDR3 DNA is TGTGCCTGGAGTAGCGGCAGGACCACAGATACGCAGTATTTT.

The V call is TRBV5-5, the J call TRBJ1-3; maybe TRBD1 (6 bases). CDR1 is SGHKS and CDR2 is YYEKEE in the germline V gene (reference sequence). V lost 0 bases and J lost 2, with 9 bases in between. The CDR3 has 15 amino acids. The DNA of the CDR3 is TGTGCCAGCAGCTTGGCAGGGGATCCTGGAAACACCATATATTTT. It yields the protein CASSLAGDPGNTIYF.